Below, one T cell receptor beta chain is given with its context. Its target antigen remains unknown. Per-nucleotide qualities are absent, and no much larger clonotype sits a single base away. The method was the immunoSEQ multiplex PCR assay. As stored in TCRdb, this immuneACCESS dataset retains in-frame rearrangements with V and J assigned. A fraction of the clones does not appear; measured against another copy, unresolved V genes explain less than half of the discrepancy, and the remainder lacks a known reason. For this sample there are about 77,000 clones; approximately 90% appear just once. The ten largest clones represent approximately 2% of the sample. The sample belongs to a study of T cell changes during pregnancy in multiple sclerosis (dated by TCRdb to 2018 to 2020). About the study as a whole: The study examined how the T cell repertoire changed over the course of pregnancy in women with multiple sclerosis.

CDR1 SGHRS and CDR2 YFSETQ are derived from the germline V gene. Including the terminal cysteine and phenylalanine, the CDR3 comprises 14 residues. This entry keeps only the CDR3 DNA: 42 bases, framed from base 1. Deletion took 5 bases off V and 0 bases off J, with a span of 12 bases between the germline ends. This sample comprised peripheral blood, obtained before pregnancy. This chain is built from TRBV5-1 and TRBJ2-7; TRBD1 could be the D gene, as 6 bases match. This TCR was sampled from a female donor with multiple sclerosis, enrolled in a pregnancy study. The DNA reads TGCGCCAGCAGTCGACAGGAGCCCTCCTACGAGCAGTACTTC. The translation is CASSRQEPSYEQYF.